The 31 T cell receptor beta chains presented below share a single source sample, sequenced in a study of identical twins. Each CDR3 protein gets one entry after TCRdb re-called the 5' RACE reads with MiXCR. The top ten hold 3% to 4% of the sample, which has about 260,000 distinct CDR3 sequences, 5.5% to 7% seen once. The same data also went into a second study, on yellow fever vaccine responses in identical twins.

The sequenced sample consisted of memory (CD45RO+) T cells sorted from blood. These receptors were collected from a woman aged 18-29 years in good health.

CDR3: CASSYSKGNRGEQYF. The CDR3, as DNA: TGTGCCAGCAGTTACTCGAAAGGCAACCGGGGGGAGCAGTACTTC. The rearrangement uses TRBV6-2 or TRBV6-3 and TRBJ2-7; D perhaps matches TRBD2 (6 bases). Trimming removed 0 bases at V and 7 bases at J, with 16 bases between. Germline CDR1 reads MNHEY; CDR2 reads SVGEGT. The length of the CDR3 is 15 residues.

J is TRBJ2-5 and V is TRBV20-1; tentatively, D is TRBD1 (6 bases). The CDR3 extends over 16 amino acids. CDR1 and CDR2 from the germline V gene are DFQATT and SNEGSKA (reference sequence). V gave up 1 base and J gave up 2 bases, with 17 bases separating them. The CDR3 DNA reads TGCAGTGCTAGAGTGGGGGAGACAGGCCCACAAGAGACCCAGTACTTC. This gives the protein CSARVGETGPQETQYF.

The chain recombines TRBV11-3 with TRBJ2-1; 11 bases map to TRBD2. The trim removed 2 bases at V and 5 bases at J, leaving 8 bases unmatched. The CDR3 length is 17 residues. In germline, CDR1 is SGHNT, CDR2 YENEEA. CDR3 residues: CASSLIVAGGPHNEQFF. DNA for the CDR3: TGTGCCAGCAGCTTAATCGTAGCGGGAGGGCCCCACAATGAGCAGTTCTTC.

CDR3 amino acids: CASSYVAGGRGEQFF. The CDR3 DNA reads as TGTGCCAGCAGTTACGTAGCGGGGGGGCGCGGTGAGCAGTTCTTC. The chain employs TRBV6-5 and TRBJ2-1, with 11 bases identical to TRBD2. Germline trimming cut 2 bases from V and 9 bases from J; bases unmatched to any gene: 6. This CDR3 has 15 residues. Germline values: CDR1 MNHEY, CDR2 SVGAGI.

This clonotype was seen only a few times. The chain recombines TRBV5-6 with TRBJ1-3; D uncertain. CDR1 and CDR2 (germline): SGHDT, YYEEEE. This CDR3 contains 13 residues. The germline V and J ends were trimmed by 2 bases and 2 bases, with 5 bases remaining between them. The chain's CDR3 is CASSLAAGNTIYF. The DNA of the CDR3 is TGTGCCAGCAGCTTAGCAGCTGGAAACACCATATATTTT. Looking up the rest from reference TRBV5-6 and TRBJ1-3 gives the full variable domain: DAGVTQSPTHLIKTRGQQVTLRCSPKSGHDTVSWYQQALGQGPQFIFQYYEEEERQRGNFPDRFSGHQFPNYSSELNVNALLLGDSALYLCASSLAAGNTIYFGEGSWLTVV.

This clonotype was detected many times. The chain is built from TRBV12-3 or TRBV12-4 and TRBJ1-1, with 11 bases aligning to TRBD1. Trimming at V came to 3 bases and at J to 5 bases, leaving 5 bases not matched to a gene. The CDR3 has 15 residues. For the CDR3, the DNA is TGTGCCAGCAGTTTGGACAGGGGGCGGTCAACTGAAGCTTTCTTT. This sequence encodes CASSLDRGRSTEAFF.

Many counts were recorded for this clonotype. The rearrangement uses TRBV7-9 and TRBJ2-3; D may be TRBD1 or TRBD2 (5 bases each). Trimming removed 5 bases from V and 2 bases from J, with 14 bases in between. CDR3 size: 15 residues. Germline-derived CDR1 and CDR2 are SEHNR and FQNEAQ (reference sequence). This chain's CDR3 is CASSHRDENTDTQYF. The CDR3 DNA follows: TGTGCCAGCAGCCACCGGGACGAAAACACAGATACGCAGTATTTT.

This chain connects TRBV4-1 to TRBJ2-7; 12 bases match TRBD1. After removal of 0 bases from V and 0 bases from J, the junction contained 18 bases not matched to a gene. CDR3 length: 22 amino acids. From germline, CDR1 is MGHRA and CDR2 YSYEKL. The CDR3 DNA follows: TGCGCCAGCAGCCAAGAAATACTAACGGGACAGGGGGCTTATTGGTACTCCTACGAGCAGTACTTC. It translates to CASSQEILTGQGAYWYSYEQYF.

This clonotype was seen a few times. In nucleotides, the CDR3 is TGTGCCAGCAGCCAAGATCGGCCGGGGGCCGGCAATTCACCCCTCCACTTT. Encoded protein: CASSQDRPGAGNSPLHF. J is TRBJ1-6 and V is TRBV4-2, with D possibly TRBD1 on 6 matching bases. Deletions cut 0 bases from V and 7 bases from J, with 16 bases between. From germline, CDR1 is LGHNA and CDR2 YNFKEQ. The CDR3 is 17 amino acids.

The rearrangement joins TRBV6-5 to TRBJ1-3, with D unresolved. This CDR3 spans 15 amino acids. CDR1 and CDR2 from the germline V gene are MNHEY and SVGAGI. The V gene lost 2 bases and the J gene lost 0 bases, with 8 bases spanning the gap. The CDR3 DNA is TGTGCCAGCAGTTACGGCCAGACCTCTGGAAACACCATATATTTT. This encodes CASSYGQTSGNTIYF.

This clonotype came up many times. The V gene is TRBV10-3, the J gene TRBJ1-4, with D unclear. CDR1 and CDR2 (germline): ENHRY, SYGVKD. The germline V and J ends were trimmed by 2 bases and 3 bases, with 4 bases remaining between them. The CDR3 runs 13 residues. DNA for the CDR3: TGTGCCATCAGTGAGCCGCCTAATGAAAAACTGTTTTTT. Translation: CAISEPPNEKLFF.

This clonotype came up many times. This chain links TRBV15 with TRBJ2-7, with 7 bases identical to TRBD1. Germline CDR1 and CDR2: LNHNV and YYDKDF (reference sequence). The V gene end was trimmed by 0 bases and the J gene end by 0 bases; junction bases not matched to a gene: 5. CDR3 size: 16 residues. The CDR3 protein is CATSRDGQASSYEQYF. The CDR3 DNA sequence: TGTGCCACCAGCAGAGATGGACAGGCGTCCTCCTACGAGCAGTACTTC.

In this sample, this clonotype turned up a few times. The DNA of the CDR3 is TGTGCCACCAGTGATTTCACCGGGACTAGGGGGCGTGAGCAGTTCTTC. Translation gives CATSDFTGTRGREQFF. V and J are TRBV24-1 and TRBJ2-1, with D possibly being TRBD2 (8 bases). V gave up 1 base and J gave up 9 bases, with 18 bases separating them. Germline V lookup: CDR1 KGHDR, CDR2 SFDVKD. CDR3 size: 16 residues.

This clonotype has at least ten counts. The CDR3 sequence: CASSLAGGHYEQYF. CDR3 bases: TGCGCCAGCAGCTTAGCGGGAGGGCACTACGAGCAGTACTTC. This rearrangement joins TRBV5-1 to TRBJ2-7; 10 nucleotides line up with TRBD2. The CDR3 is made up of 14 amino acids. V was pared by 2 bases and J by 3 bases, with 2 bases of the junction left unmatched. The germline gives CDR1 SGHRS, CDR2 YFSETQ.

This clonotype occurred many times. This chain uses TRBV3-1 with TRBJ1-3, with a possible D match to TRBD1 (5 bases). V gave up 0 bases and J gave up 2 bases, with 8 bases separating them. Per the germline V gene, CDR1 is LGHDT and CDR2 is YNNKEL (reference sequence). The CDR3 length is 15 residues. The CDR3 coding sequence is TGTGCCAGCAGCCAAGATACCAGGGCTGGAAACACCATATATTTT. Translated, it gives CASSQDTRAGNTIYF.

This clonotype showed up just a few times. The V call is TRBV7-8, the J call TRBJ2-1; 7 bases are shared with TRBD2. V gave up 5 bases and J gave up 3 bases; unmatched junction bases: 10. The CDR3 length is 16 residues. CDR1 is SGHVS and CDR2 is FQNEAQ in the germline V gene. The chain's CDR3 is CASSPSTSLDYNEQFF. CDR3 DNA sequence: TGTGCCAGCAGCCCTTCGACTAGCCTCGACTACAATGAGCAGTTCTTC.

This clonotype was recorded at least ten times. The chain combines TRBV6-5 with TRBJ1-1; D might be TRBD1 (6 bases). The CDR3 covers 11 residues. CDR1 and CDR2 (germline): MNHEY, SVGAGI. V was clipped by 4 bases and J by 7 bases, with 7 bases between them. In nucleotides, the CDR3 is TGTGCCAGCAGTTTGGACAGTGAAGCTTTCTTT. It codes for CASSLDSEAFF.

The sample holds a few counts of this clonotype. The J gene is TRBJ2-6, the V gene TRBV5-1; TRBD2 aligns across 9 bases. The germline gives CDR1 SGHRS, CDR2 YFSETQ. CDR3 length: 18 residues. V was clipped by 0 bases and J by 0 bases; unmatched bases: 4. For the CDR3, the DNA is TGCGCCAGCAGCTTGGGACTAGCGGAGCTCTCTGGGGCCAACGTCCTGACTTTC. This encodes CASSLGLAELSGANVLTF.

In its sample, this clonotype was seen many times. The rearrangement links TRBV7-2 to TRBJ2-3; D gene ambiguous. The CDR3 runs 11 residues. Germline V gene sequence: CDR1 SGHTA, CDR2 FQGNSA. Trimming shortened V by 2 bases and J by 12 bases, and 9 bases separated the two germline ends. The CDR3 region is CASSLNFPQYF. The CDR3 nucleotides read TGTGCCAGCAGCTTAAACTTCCCCCAGTATTTT.

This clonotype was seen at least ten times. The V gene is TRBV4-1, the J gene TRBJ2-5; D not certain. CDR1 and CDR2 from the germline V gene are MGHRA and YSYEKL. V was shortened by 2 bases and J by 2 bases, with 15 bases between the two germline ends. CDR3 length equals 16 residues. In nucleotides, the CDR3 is TGCGCCAGCAGCCAACCCCGTGGCCATCAACAAGAGACCCAGTACTTC. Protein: CASSQPRGHQQETQYF.

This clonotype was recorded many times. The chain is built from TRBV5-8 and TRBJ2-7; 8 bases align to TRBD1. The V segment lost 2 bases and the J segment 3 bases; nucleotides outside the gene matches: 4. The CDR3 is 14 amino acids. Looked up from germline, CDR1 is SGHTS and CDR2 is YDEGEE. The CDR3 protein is CASSFGTGRYEQYF. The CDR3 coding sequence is TGTGCCAGCAGCTTCGGGACAGGCCGCTACGAGCAGTACTTC.

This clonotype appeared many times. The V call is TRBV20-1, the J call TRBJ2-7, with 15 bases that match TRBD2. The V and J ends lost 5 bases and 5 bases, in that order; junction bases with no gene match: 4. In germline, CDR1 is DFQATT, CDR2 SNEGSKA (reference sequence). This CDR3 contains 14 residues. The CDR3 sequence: CSAGRTSGRDEQYF. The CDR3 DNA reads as TGCAGTGCTGGACGGACTAGCGGGAGGGACGAGCAGTACTTC.

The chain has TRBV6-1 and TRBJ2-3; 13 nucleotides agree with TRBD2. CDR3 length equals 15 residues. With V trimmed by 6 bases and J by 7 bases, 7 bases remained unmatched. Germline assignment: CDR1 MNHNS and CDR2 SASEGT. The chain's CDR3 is CASSPGLAGSYTQYF. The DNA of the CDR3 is TGTGCCAGCAGCCCGGGACTAGCGGGAAGTTATACGCAGTATTTT.

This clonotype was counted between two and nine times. This CDR3 is CASKRQQETQYF. CDR3 coding DNA: TGTGCCAGCAAACGTCAACAAGAGACCCAGTACTTC. This chain connects TRBV2 to TRBJ2-5; no clear D gene. Germline loops: CDR1 SNHLY, CDR2 FYNNEI. There are 12 residues in the CDR3. Trimming shortened V by 7 bases and J by 2 bases, and 8 bases separated the two germline ends.

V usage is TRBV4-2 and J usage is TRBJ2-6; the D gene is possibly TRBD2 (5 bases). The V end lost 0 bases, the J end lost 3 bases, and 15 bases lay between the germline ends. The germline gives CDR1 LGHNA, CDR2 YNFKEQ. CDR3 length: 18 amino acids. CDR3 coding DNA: TGTGCCAGCAGCCAAGAAGCGGTGGGGATAGGTGGGGCCAACGTCCTGACTTTC. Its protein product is CASSQEAVGIGGANVLTF.

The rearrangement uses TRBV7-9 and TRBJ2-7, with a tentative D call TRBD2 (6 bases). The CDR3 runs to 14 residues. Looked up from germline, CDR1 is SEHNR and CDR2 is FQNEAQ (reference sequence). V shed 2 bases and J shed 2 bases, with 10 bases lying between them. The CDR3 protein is CASSLTSPPYEQYF. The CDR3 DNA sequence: TGTGCCAGCAGCTTAACTAGCCCGCCCTACGAGCAGTACTTC.

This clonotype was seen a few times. CDR3 in amino acids: CASSLDVWDRGRWNEQYF. DNA of the CDR3: TGTGCCAGCAGCTTAGATGTCTGGGACAGGGGGCGATGGAACGAGCAGTACTTC. This chain uses TRBV11-2 with TRBJ2-7; TRBD1 aligns across 12 bases. Germline trimming cut 0 bases from V and 5 bases from J; bases unmatched to any gene: 11. The CDR3 runs to 18 residues. The germline V gene encodes CDR1 SGHAT and CDR2 FQNNGV.

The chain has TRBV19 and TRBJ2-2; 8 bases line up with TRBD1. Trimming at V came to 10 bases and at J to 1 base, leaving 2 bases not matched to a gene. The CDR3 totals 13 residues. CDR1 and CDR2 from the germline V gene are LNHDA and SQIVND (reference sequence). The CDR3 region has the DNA TGTGCCATAGGACAGGGGAACACCGGGGAGCTGTTTTTT. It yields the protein CAIGQGNTGELFF.

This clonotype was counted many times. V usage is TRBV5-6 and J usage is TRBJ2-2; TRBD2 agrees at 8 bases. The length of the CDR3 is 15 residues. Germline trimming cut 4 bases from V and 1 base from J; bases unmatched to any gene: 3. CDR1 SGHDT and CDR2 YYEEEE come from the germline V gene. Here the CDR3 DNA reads TGTGCCAGCAGCACTACTAGCGGGAACACCGGGGAGCTGTTTTTT. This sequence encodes CASSTTSGNTGELFF.

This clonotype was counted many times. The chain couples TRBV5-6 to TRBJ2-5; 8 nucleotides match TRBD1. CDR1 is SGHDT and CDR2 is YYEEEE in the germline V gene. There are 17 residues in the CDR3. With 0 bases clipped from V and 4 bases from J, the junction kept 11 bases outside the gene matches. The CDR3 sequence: CASSLVVSGGGRETQYF. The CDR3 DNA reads TGTGCCAGCAGCTTGGTGGTTTCAGGGGGCGGTCGAGAGACCCAGTACTTC.

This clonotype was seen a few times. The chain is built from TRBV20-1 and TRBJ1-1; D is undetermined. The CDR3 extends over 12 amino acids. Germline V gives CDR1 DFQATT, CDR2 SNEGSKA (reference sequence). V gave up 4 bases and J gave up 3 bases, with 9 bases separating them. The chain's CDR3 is CSAKRRDTEAFF. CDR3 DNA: TGCAGTGCTAAGAGACGAGACACTGAAGCTTTCTTT.